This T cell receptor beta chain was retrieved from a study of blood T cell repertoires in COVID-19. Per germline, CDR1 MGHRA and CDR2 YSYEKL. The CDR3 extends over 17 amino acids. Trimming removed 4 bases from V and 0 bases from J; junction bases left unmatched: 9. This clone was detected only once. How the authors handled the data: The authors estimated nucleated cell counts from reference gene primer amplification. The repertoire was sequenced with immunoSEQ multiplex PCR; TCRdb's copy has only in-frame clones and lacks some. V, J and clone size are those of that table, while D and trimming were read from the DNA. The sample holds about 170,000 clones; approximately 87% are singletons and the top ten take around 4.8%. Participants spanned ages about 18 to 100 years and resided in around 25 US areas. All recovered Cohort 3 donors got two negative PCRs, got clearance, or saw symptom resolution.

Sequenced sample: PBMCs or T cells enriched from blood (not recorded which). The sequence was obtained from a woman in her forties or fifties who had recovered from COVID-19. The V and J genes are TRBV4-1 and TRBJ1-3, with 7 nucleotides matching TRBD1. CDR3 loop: CASSRQGLVISGNTIYF. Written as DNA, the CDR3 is TGCGCCAGCAGCCGACAGGGACTTGTGATCTCTGGAAACACCATATATTTT.